This TCR beta chain was captured by sequencing in a study (dated by TCRdb to the early 2010s). This clonotype occurred many times. It has no known antigen specificity. Base quality data are lacking; no much larger clone is found one base away. The reads were generated on an Illumina Genome Analyzer IIx. TCRdb reworked the public reads: Q25 trimming with fastp, MiXCR clone assembly, productive beta chains retained. For every CDR3 protein sequence, its rows merge into one entry that carries the most common genes and DNA. This sample is represented by about 7,000 distinct CDR3 sequences; 32% of them were singletons. The top ten clonotypes cover about a fifth of the sample. The germline V gene gives CDR1 as LGHNA and CDR2 as YNFKEQ. The CDR3 spans 14 residues, from the cysteine through the phenylalanine. This entry keeps only the CDR3 DNA: 42 bases, framed from base 1. At the junction V is shortened by 0 bases and J by 1 base, with 6 bases in between.

The source of this sequence is a human donor. Input material: blood. This chain is built from TRBV4-2 and TRBJ1-2, with no confident D gene call. The DNA sequence is TGTGCCAGCAGCCAAGAAGATTTTAACTATGGCTACACCTTC. Its protein is CASSQEDFNYGYTF.